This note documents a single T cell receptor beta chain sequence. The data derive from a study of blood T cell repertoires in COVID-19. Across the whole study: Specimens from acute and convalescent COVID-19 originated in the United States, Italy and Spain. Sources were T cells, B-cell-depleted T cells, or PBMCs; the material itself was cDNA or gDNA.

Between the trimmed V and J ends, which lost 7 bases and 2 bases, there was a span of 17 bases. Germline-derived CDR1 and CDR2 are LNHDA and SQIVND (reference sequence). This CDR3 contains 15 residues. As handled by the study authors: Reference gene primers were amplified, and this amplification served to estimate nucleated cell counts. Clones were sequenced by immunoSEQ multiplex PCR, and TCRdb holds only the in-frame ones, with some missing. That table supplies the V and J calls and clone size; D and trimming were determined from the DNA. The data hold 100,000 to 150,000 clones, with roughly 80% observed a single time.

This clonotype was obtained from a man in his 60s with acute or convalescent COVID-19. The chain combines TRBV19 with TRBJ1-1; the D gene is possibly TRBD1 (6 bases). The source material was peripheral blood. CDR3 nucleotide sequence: TGTGCCAGTACCCCGGCAGGGGAGACAAACACTGAAGCTTTCTTT. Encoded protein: CASTPAGETNTEAFF.